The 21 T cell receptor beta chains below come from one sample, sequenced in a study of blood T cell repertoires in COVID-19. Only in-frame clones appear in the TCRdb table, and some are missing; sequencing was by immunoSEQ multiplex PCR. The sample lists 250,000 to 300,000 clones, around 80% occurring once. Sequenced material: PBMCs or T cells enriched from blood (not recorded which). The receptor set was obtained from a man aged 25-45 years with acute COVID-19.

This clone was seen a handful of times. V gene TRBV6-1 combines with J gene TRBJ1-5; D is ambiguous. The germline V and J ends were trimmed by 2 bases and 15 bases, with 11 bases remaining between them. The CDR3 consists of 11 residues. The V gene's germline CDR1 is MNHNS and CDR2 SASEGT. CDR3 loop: CASSERDCPHF. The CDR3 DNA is TGTGCCAGCAGTGAAAGAGATTGTCCGCATTTT.

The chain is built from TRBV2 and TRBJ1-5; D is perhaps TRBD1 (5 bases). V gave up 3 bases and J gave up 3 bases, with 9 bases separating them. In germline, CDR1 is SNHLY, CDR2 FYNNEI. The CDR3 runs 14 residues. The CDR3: CASSEDTYNQPQHF. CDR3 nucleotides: TGTGCCAGCAGTGAGGACACATACAATCAGCCCCAGCATTTT.

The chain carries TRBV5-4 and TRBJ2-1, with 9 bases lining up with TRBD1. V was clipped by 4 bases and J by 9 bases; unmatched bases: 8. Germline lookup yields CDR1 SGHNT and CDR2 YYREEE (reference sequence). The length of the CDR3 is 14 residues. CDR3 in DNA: TGTGCCAGCAGCCCCGGGACAGGGAGGGCTGAGCAGTTCTTC. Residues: CASSPGTGRAEQFF.

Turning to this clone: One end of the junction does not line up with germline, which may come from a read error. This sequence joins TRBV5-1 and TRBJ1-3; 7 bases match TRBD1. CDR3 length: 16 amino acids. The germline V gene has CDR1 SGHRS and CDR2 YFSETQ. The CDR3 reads CASSRSSTGNLNTIYF. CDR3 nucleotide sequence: TGTGCCAGCAGCCGTTCTTCGACAGGGAATCTAAACACCATATATTTT.

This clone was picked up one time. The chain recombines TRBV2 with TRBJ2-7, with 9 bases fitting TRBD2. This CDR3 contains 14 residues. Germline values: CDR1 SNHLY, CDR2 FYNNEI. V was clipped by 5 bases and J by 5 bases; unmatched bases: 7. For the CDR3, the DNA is TGTGCCAGCAGTTTAGCGGGGGCCCTCCACGAGCAGTACGTC. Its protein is CASSLAGALHEQYV.

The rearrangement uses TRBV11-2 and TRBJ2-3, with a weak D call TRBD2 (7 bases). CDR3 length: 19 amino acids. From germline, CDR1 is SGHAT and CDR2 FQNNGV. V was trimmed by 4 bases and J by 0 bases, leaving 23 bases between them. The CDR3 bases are TGTGCCAGCAGCTCCCTTTCGGGGGGCGCGTTTGGGAGCACAGATACGCAGTATTTT. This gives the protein CASSSLSGGAFGSTDTQYF. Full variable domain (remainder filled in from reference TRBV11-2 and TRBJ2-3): EAGVAQSPRYKIIEKRQSVAFWCNPISGHATLYWYQQILGQGPKLLIQFQNNGVVDDSQLPKDRFSAERLKGVDSTLKIQPAKLEDSAVYLCASSSLSGGAFGSTDTQYFGPGTRLTVL.

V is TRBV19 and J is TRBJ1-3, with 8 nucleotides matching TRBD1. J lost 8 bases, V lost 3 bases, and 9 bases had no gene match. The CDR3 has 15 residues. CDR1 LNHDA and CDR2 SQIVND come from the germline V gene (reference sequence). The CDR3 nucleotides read TGTGCCAGTAGTATGAAGGGACAGGCCTGGGACACCATATATTTT. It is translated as CASSMKGQAWDTIYF.

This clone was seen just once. CDR3 residues: CASSLLGQGHGYTF. The CDR3 bases are TGCGCCAGCAGCTTATTAGGACAGGGTCATGGCTACACCTTC. V is TRBV5-1 and J is TRBJ1-2; 8 bases align to TRBD1. Germline loops: CDR1 SGHRS, CDR2 YFSETQ. The CDR3 loop spans 14 amino acids. Trimming at V came to 2 bases and at J to 6 bases, leaving 6 bases not matched to a gene.

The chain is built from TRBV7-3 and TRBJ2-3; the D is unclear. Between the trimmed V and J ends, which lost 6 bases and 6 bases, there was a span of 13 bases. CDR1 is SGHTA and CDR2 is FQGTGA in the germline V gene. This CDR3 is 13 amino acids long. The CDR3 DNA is TGTGCCAGCAGTATAAGACCCGGGGATACGCAGTATTTT. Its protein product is CASSIRPGDTQYF.

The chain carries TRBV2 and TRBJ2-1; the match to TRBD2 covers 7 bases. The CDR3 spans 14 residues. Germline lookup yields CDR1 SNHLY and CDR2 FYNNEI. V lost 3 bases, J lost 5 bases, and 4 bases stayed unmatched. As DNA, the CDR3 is TGTGCCAGCAGTGAGCGGGAGTTCGACAATGAGCAGTTCTTC. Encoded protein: CASSEREFDNEQFF.

CDR3 nucleotide sequence: TGCAGCGCCGACGACAGGGGCCAAGAGACCCAGTACTTC. The encoded protein is CSADDRGQETQYF. This chain joins TRBV29-1 and TRBJ2-5, with 8 bases identical to TRBD1. V lost 7 bases to trimming and J lost 1 base; unmatched junction nucleotides: 5. This CDR3 has 13 residues. CDR1 and CDR2 (germline): SQVTM, ANQGSEA.

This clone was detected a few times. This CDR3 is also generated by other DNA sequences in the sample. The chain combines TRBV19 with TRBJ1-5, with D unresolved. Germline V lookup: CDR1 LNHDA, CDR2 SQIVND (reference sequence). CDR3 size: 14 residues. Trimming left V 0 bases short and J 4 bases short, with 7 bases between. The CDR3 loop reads CASSIDSRNQPQHF. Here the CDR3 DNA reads TGTGCCAGTAGTATAGACTCCAGAAATCAGCCCCAGCATTTT.

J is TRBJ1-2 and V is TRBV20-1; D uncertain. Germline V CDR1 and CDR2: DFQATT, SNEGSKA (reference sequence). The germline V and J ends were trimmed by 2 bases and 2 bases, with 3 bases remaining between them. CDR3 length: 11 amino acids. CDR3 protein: CSARQNYGYTF. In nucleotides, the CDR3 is TGCAGTGCTAGACAGAACTATGGCTACACCTTC.

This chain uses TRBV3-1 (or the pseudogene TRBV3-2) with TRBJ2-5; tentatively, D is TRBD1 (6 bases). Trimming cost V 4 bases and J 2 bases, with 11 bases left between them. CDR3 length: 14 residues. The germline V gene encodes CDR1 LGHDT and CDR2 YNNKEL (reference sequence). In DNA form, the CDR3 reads TGTGCCAGCAGCCCAGCGGACAGTCAAGAGACCCAGTACTTC. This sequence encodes CASSPADSQETQYF.

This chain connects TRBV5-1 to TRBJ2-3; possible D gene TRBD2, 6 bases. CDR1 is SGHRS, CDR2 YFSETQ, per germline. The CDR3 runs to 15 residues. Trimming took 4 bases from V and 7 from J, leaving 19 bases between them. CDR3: CASSLTDGGGYTQYF. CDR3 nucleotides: TGCGCCAGCAGCCTAACCGACGGGGGTGGATATACGCAGTATTTT.

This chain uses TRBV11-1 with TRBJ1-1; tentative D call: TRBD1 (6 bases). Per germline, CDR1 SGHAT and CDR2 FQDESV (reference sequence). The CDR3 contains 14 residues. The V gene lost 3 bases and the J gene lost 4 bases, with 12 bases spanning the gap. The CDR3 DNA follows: TGTGCCAGCAGCTTGGGTAGCAGGGGCACTGAAGCTTTCTTT. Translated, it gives CASSLGSRGTEAFF.

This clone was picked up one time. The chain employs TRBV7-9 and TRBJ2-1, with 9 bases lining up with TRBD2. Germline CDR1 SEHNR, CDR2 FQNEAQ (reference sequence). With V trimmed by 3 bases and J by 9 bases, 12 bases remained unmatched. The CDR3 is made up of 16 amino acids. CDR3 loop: CASSFRSSGAGGEQFF. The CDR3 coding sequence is TGTGCCAGCAGCTTTCGGTCTAGCGGGGCGGGGGGTGAGCAGTTCTTC.

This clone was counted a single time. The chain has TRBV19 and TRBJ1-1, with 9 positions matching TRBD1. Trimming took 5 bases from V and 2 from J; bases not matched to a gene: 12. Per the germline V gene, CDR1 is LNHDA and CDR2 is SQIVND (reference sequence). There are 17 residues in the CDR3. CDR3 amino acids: CASSLGQGVMSNTEAFF. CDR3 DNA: TGTGCCAGTAGTTTGGGACAGGGAGTGATGAGCAACACTGAAGCTTTCTTT.

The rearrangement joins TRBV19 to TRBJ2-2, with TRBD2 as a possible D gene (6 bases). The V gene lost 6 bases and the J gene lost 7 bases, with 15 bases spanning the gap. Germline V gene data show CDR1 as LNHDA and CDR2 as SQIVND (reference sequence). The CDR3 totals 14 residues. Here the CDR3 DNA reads TGTGCCAGTAGGCGGGACCCGGGAGACGGGGAGCTGTTTTTT. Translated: CASRRDPGDGELFF.

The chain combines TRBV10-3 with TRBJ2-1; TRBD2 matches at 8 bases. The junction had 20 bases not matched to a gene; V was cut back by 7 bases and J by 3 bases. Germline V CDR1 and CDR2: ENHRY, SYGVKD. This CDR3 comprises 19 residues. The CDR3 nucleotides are TGTGCCATCACCGACCCTGGACTGAGACCCGGGACTAGCTACAATGAGCAGTTCTTC. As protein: CAITDPGLRPGTSYNEQFF.

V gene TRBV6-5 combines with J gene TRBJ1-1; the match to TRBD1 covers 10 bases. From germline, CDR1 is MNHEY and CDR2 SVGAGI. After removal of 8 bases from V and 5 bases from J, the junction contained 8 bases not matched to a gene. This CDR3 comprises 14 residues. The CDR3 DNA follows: TGTGCCAGCTACCGGACGGGACAGGGGACTGAAGCTTTCTTT. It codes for CASYRTGQGTEAFF.